This T cell receptor beta chain was found in a study of blood T cell repertoires in COVID-19. At the level of the study: The samples span acute and convalescent COVID-19 from the United States, Italy and Spain. Sources were T cells, B-cell-depleted T cells, or PBMCs; the material itself was cDNA or gDNA.

This CDR3 is 13 amino acids long. V was trimmed by 1 base and J by 4 bases, leaving 7 bases between them. Study processing details: Estimates of nucleated cell counts were drawn from the amplification of reference gene primers. Sequencing was performed with immunoSEQ multiplex PCR; in TCRdb, only in-frame clones are kept and a portion is missing. For V, J and clone size, that table is used; D and trimming come from the DNA. The table includes 55,000 to 75,000 clones, 70% to 90% detected once. V and J are TRBV12-3 or TRBV12-4 and TRBJ1-2, with a possible D match to TRBD1 (5 bases). Sequencing used peripheral blood. The sequence came from a man aged 50 or older with active COVID-19. DNA of the CDR3: TGTGCCAGCAGTTTAGACAGGCTCTATGGCTACACCTTC. Its protein product is CASSLDRLYGYTF.